The sequence of this T cell receptor beta chain was determined in a study of patients and donors after allogeneic stem cell transplantation. The V and J ends lost 6 bases and 5 bases, in that order; junction bases with no gene match: 6. This CDR3 is 16 amino acids long. TCRdb re-called the RT-PCR reads with MiXCR, one entry per CDR3 protein. The sample shows roughly 150,000 distinct CDR3 sequences, about a quarter of them seen only once. This clonotype turned up a few times. This rearrangement joins TRBV12-3 or TRBV12-4 to TRBJ2-2, with 13 bases identical to TRBD2. Sequencing used blood, either unsorted or a sorted T cell fraction (not recorded which). This TCR came from a human donor who was either an allogeneic HSCT recipient or a stem cell or donor lymphocyte infusion donor (not recorded which). It is not recorded whose cells these are; they may come from a transplant donor. The CDR3 protein is CASSLGLAGTTGELFF. CDR3 coding DNA: TGTGCCAGCAGCCTGGGACTAGCGGGAACGACCGGGGAGCTGTTTTTT.